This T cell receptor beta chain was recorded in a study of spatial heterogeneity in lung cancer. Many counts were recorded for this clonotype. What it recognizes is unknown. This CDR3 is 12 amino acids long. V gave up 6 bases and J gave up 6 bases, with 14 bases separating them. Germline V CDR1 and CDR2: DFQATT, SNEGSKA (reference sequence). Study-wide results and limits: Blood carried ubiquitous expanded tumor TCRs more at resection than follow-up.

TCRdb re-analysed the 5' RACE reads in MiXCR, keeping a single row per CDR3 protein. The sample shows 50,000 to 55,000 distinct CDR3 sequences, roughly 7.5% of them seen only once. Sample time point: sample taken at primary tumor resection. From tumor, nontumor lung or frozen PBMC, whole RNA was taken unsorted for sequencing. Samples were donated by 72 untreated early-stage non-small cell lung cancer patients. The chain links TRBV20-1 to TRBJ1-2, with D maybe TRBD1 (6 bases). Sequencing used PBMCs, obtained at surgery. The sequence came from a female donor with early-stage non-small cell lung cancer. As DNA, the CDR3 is TGCAGTGCCGGGGGCAGGAACGATGGCTACACCTTC. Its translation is CSAGGRNDGYTF.